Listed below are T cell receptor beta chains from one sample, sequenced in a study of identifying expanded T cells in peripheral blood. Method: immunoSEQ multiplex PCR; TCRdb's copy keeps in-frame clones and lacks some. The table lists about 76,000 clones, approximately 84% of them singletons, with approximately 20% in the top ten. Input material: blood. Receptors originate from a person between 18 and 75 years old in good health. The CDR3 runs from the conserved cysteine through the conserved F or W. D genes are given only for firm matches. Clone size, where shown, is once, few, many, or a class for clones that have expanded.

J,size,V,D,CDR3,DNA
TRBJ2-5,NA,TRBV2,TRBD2,CASGGGLAGQETQYF,TGTGCCAGCGGGGGAGGACTAGCGGGTCAAGAGACCCAGTACTTC
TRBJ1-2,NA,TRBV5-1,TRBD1,CASSDLRGQFGYTF,TGCGCCAGCAGCGATTTAAGGGGGCAGTTTGGCTACACCTTC
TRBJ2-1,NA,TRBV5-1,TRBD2,CASSFIYGLAGINEQFF,TGCGCCAGCAGCTTTATATACGGACTAGCGGGGATCAATGAGCAGTTCTTC
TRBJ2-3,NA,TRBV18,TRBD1,CASSETGLEVNPDTQYF,TGTGCCAGCTCAGAGACAGGGCTCGAAGTCAATCCAGATACGCAGTATTTT
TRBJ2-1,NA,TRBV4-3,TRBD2,CASSQDRFSGGEQFF,TGCGCCAGCAGCCAAGATCGGTTTAGCGGGGGTGAGCAGTTCTTC
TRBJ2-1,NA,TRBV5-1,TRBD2,CASSLEASGIISYNEQFF,TGCGCCAGCAGCTTGGAGGCTAGCGGGATTATCTCCTACAATGAGCAGTTCTTC
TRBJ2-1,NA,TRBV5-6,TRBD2,CASSSGLAGVHQFF,TGTGCCAGCAGCTCGGGACTAGCGGGAGTCCACCAGTTCTTC
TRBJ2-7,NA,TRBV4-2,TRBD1,CASSLPGTGATEQYF,TGTGCCAGCAGCCTCCCCGGGACAGGGGCCACCGAGCAGTACTTC
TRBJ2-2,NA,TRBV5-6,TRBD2,CASSLEGLAGPYTGELFF,TGTGCCAGCAGCTTGGAAGGACTAGCGGGACCTTACACCGGGGAGCTGTTTTTT
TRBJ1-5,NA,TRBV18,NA,CASSPNSNQPQHF,TGTGCCAGCTCACCTAATAGCAATCAGCCCCAGCATTTT
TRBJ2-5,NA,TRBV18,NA,CASSLGLQETQYF,TGTGCCAGCTCACTGGGACTGCAAGAGACCCAGTACTTC
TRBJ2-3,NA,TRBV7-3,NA,CASSLDGDTQYF,TGTGCCAGCAGCTTGGATGGCGATACGCAGTATTTT
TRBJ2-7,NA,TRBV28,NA,CASLSAGGHEQYF,TGTGCCAGCCTCAGCGCTGGTGGGCACGAGCAGTACTTC
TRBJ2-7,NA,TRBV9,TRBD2,CASSVDPSGRSEQYF,TGTGCCAGCAGCGTAGATCCTAGCGGGAGGAGTGAGCAGTACTTC
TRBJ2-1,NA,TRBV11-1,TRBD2,CASSFETSGSYNEQFF,TGTGCCAGCAGCTTCGAGACTAGCGGGTCTTACAATGAGCAGTTCTTC
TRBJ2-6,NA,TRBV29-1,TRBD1,CSVGTGERTGANVLTF,TGCAGCGTGGGGACAGGGGAAAGGACTGGGGCCAACGTCCTGACTTTC
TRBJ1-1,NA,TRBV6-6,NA,CASSSGGETEAFF,TGTGCCAGCAGTTCTGGGGGCGAGACTGAAGCTTTCTTT
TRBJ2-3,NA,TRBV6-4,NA,CASSLDSTDTQYF,TGTGCCAGCAGTCTGGATAGCACAGATACGCAGTATTTT
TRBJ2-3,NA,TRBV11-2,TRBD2,CASSLVVAGGPDTQYF,TGTGCCAGCAGCTTAGTGGTAGCGGGAGGCCCAGATACGCAGTATTTT
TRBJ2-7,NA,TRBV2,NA,CASSSGLGYEQYF,TGTGCCAGCAGTAGTGGGTTGGGGTACGAGCAGTACTTC
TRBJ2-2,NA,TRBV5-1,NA,CASSLSGNTNTGELFF,TGCGCCAGCAGCTTGTCAGGGAATACGAACACCGGGGAGCTGTTTTTT
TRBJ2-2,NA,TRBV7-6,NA,CASSLRSGQNTGELFF,TGTGCCAGCAGCTTAAGAAGCGGGCAGAACACCGGGGAGCTGTTTTTT
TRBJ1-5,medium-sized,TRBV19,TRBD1,CASTTSGGGNQPQHF,TGTGCCAGTACCACGTCAGGGGGGGGCAATCAGCCCCAGCATTTT
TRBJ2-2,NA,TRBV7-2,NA,CASSSHPEQLRTGELFF,TGTGCCAGCAGCTCCCACCCCGAGCAGCTCCGGACCGGGGAGCTGTTTTTT
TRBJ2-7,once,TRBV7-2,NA,CASSLTYEQYF,TGTGCCAGCAGCCTAACCTACGAGCAGTACTTC
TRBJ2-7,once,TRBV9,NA,CASSVGSSEQYF,TGTGCCAGCAGCGTAGGTAGCAGCGAGCAGTACTTC
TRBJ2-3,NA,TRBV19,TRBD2,CASSIRREGGTDTQYF,TGTGCCAGTAGTATTCGGCGGGAGGGTGGCACAGATACGCAGTATTTT
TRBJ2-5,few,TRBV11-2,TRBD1,CASSFERTGSQETQYF,TGTGCCAGCAGCTTCGAACGGACAGGGAGCCAAGAGACCCAGTACTTC
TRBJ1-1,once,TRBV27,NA,CASSLSWVTMNTEAFF,TGTGCCAGCAGTTTATCGTGGGTTACCATGAACACTGAAGCTTTCTTT
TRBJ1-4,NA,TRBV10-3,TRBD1,CAIGEGAANEKLFF,TGTGCCATCGGGGAGGGGGCGGCTAATGAAAAACTGTTTTTT
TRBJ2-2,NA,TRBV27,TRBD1,CASSFPGRQGATGELFF,TGTGCCAGCAGTTTCCCAGGTAGACAGGGGGCGACCGGGGAGCTGTTTTTT
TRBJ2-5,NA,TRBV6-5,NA,CASSYSGGETQYF,TGTGCCAGCAGTTACTCAGGTGGGGAGACCCAGTACTTC
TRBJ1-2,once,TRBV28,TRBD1,CASSPGTGFYTF,TGTGCCAGCAGTCCCGGGACAGGGTTCTACACCTTC
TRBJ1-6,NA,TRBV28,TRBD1,CASSLDRANSPLHF,TGTGCCAGCAGTTTGGACAGGGCAAATTCACCCCTCCACTTT
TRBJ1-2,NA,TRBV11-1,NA,CASSTGPVLGSYGYTF,TGTGCCAGCAGCACCGGACCGGTCTTGGGATCCTATGGCTACACCTTC
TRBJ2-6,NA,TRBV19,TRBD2,CASSIDPGGETGANVLTF,TGTGCCAGTAGTATAGATCCGGGAGGGGAGACTGGGGCCAACGTCCTGACTTTC
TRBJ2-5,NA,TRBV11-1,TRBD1,CASSSGQQETQYF,TGTGCCAGCAGCTCGGGACAGCAAGAGACCCAGTACTTC
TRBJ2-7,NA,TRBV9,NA,CASSSEGGRTYEQYF,TGTGCCAGCAGCTCGGAGGGGGGGCGGACCTACGAGCAGTACTTC
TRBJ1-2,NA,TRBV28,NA,CASSFRGLGGYTF,TGTGCCAGCAGTTTCAGGGGTCTTGGGGGCTACACCTTC
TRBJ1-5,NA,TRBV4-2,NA,CASSHSGSSNQPQHF,TGTGCCAGCAGCCATTCGGGTAGTTCAAATCAGCCCCAGCATTTT
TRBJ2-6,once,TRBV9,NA,CASSTRQGGRSGANVLTF,TGTGCCAGCAGCACCCGACAGGGAGGACGGTCTGGGGCCAACGTCCTGACTTTC
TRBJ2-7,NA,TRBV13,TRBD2,CASRQGLGTSGRYPYEQYF,TGTGCCAGCAGACAGGGTCTGGGGACTAGCGGGAGATATCCATACGAGCAGTACTTC
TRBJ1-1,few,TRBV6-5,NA,CASSPSPNTEAFF,TGTGCCAGCAGTCCCTCCCCGAACACTGAAGCTTTCTTT
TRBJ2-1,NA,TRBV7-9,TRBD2,CASRREGNEQFF,TGTGCCAGCCGGCGGGAGGGGAATGAGCAGTTCTTC
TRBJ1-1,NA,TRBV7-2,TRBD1,CASSPGQGGTTEAFF,TGTGCCAGCAGCCCAGGACAGGGTGGGACCACTGAAGCTTTCTTT
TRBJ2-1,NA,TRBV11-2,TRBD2,CASSLETGTSGYNEQFF,TGTGCCAGCAGCTTAGAGACCGGGACTAGCGGTTACAATGAGCAGTTCTTC
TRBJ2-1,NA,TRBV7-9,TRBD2,CASSPGLAGGEYNEQFF,TGTGCCAGCAGCCCCGGACTAGCGGGAGGGGAGTACAATGAGCAGTTCTTC
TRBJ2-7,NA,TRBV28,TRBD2,CASSLFWPSGSIEQYF,TGTGCCAGCAGTTTATTTTGGCCTAGCGGGAGTATCGAGCAGTACTTC
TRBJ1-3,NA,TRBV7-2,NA,CASRAGFSGNTIYF,TGTGCCAGCAGAGCAGGTTTCTCTGGAAACACCATATATTTT
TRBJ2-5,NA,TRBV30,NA,CAWSVGGEETQYF,TGTGCCTGGAGTGTTGGGGGAGAAGAGACCCAGTACTTC
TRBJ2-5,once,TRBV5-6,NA,CASSLVSAPETQYF,TGTGCCAGCAGCTTGGTTAGCGCCCCAGAGACCCAGTACTTC
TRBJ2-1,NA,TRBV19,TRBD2,CASSALAGGHNEQFF,TGTGCCAGTAGTGCACTAGCGGGAGGCCACAATGAGCAGTTCTTC
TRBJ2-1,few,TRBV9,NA,CASSVDLNEQFF,TGTGCCAGCAGCGTAGACCTGAATGAGCAGTTCTTC
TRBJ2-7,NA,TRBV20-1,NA,CSANYEQYF,TGCAGTGCTAACTACGAGCAGTACTTC
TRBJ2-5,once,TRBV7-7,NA,CASSAHPREETQYF,TGTGCTAGCAGCGCCCACCCTCGAGAGGAGACCCAGTACTTC
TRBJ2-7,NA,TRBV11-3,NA,CASSLNPSSYEQYF,TGTGCCAGCAGCTTAAACCCTAGCTCCTACGAGCAGTACTTC
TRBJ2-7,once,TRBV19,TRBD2,CASSVRWSGGEQYF,TGTGCCAGTAGTGTACGCTGGTCGGGGGGTGAGCAGTACTTC
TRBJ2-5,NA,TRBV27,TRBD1,CASSFSGTGETQYF,TGTGCCAGCAGTTTCTCCGGGACAGGAGAGACCCAGTACTTC